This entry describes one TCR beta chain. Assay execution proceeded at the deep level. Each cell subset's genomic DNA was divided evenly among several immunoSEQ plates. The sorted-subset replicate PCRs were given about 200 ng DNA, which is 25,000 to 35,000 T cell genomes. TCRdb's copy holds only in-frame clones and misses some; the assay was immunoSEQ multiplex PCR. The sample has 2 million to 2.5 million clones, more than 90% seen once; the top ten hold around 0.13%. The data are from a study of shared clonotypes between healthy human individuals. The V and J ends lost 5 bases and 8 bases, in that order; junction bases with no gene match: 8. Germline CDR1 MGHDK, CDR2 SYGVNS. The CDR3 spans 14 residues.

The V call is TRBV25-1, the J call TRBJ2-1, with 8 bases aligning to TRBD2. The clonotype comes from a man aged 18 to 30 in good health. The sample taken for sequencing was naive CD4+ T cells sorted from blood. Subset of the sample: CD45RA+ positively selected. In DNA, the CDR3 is TGTGCCAGCAGTTCTCCGGGGACTAGGCATGAGCAGTTCTTC. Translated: CASSSPGTRHEQFF. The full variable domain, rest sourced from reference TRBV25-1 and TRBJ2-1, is EADIYQTPRYLVIGTGKKITLECSQTMGHDKMYWYQQDPGMELHLIHYSYGVNSTEKGDLSSESTVSRIRTEHFPLTLESARPSHTSQYLCASSSPGTRHEQFFGPGTRLTVL.